This entry features one T cell receptor (beta chain) sequence. The germline CDR1 and CDR2 sequences are SGHKS and YYEKEE (reference sequence). Germline trimming cut 4 bases from V and 2 bases from J; bases unmatched to any gene: 8. CDR3 length equals 17 residues. The entry originates in a study of blood T cell repertoires in COVID-19. Study-wide context: COVID-19 samples from acute and convalescent phases originated in the United States, Italy and Spain. PBMCs, B-cell-depleted T cells, or T cells provided the cDNA or gDNA that made up the material.

As originally analysed: Estimates of nucleated cell counts were drawn from the amplification of reference gene primers. Some clones are missing from TCRdb's copy, which holds only in-frame ones; the method was immunoSEQ multiplex PCR. The V and J calls and clone size come from that table; D and trimming were worked out from the DNA. The data show roughly 230,000 clones, 89% seen once. The sequence derives from a woman aged 40 to 50 who had recovered from COVID-19. The J gene is TRBJ2-6, the V gene TRBV5-5, with 8 bases lining up with TRBD1. The material sequenced was peripheral blood. This CDR3 is CASSLVAGGAGANVLTF. The CDR3 DNA reads TGTGCCAGCAGCCTAGTAGCAGGGGGCGCTGGGGCCAACGTCCTGACTTTC.